What follows are 13 T cell receptor beta chains derived from one specimen sequenced in a study of cytomegalovirus exposure and HLA in healthy donors. Primers: 60 Vbeta forward and 13 Jbeta reverse. Assay used: immunoSEQ multiplex PCR; TCRdb lists only in-frame clones, some missing. This sample has some 130,000 clones, with 79% found just once. What was sequenced was PBMCs. Every receptor here comes from a man younger than 30 in good health and CMV-seronegative.

This clone was seen a handful of times. V is TRBV28 and J is TRBJ1-2, with D uncertain. From germline, CDR1 is MDHEN and CDR2 SYDVKM. This CDR3 has 10 amino acids. V shed 8 bases and J shed 6 bases, with 7 bases lying between them. As DNA, the CDR3 is TGTGCCAGCGCCCGCGATGGCTACACCTTC. It codes for CASARDGYTF.

V and J are TRBV7-3 and TRBJ1-1; 8 bases line up with TRBD1. This CDR3 has 11 residues. Trimming cost V 4 bases and J 8 bases; bases outside gene matches: 0. Germline V gene data show CDR1 as SGHTA and CDR2 as FQGTGA. The CDR3 here is CASSSGGEAFF. The DNA for the CDR3 is TGTGCCAGCAGCTCAGGGGGCGAAGCTTTCTTT.

The genes are TRBV19 and TRBJ1-5; D uncertain. CDR3 length: 15 amino acids. Germline lookup yields CDR1 LNHDA and CDR2 SQIVND (reference sequence). V was pared by 6 bases and J by 2 bases, with 14 bases between. The CDR3 spells CASRTRRDGNQPQHF. The DNA of the CDR3 is TGTGCCAGTAGGACCCGGAGGGATGGCAATCAGCCCCAGCATTTT.

The chain uses TRBV6-5 and TRBJ1-2; D is perhaps TRBD1 (6 bases). This CDR3 is built from 15 residues. Looked up from germline, CDR1 is MNHEY and CDR2 is SVGAGI. V dropped 5 bases and J dropped 2 bases, with 15 bases sitting between them. The CDR3 spells CASSGLLDRNYGYTF. The DNA of the CDR3 is TGTGCCAGCAGTGGCCTGCTAGACAGGAACTATGGCTACACCTTC.

V usage is TRBV5-1 and J usage is TRBJ2-7, with 10 nucleotides matching TRBD1. Germline-derived CDR1 and CDR2 are SGHRS and YFSETQ. Unmatched junction bases numbered 3, after V lost 0 bases and J lost 3 bases. CDR3 length equals 15 residues. CDR3 nucleotides: TGCGCCAGCAGCTTGGCTGGGACAGGGGTCTACGAGCAGTACGTC. Its translation: CASSLAGTGVYEQYV.

The rearrangement joins TRBV7-6 to TRBJ2-3; TRBD2 is a possible D gene (5 bases). CDR3 length: 15 residues. CDR1 is SGHVS, CDR2 FNYEAQ, per germline. V lost 5 bases and J lost 2, with 14 bases in between. The CDR3 loop is CASSDQLGATDTQYF. In DNA, the CDR3 is TGTGCCAGCAGCGACCAACTGGGAGCCACAGATACGCAGTATTTT.

The chain carries TRBV9 and TRBJ2-5; TRBD2 might be the D (5 bases). CDR3 size: 13 residues. CDR1 and CDR2 from the germline V gene are SGDLS and YYNGEE. Trimming shortened V by 5 bases and J by 1 base, and 9 bases separated the two germline ends. The CDR3 loop is CASSSGVQETQYF. In DNA form, the CDR3 reads TGTGCCAGCAGTTCCGGGGTCCAAGAGACCCAGTACTTC.

V gene TRBV18 combines with J gene TRBJ2-2; a possible D gene is TRBD2 (5 bases). Germline assignment: CDR1 KGHSH and CDR2 LQKENI. The CDR3 has 18 residues. The V end lost 3 bases, the J end lost 0 bases, and 17 bases lay between the germline ends. The CDR3 DNA sequence: TGTGCCAGCTCACCTAGCCCCCTAGGACTTGCGAACACCGGGGAGCTGTTTTTT. Encoded protein: CASSPSPLGLANTGELFF.

V usage is TRBV7-9 and J usage is TRBJ1-5; TRBD1 matches 9 bases. CDR1 SEHNR and CDR2 FQNEAQ come from the germline V gene (reference sequence). The CDR3 extends over 14 amino acids. Trimming at V came to 5 bases and at J to 6 bases, leaving 5 bases not matched to a gene. CDR3: CASSRGTGIQPQHF. The CDR3 DNA is TGTGCCAGCAGCCGAGGGACAGGGATTCAGCCCCAGCATTTT.

V is TRBV5-4 and J is TRBJ1-4, with D possibly being TRBD1 (6 bases). Looked up from germline, CDR1 is SGHNT and CDR2 is YYREEE (reference sequence). The V end was cut by 0 bases, the J end by 0 bases, with 12 bases between. This CDR3 is 17 amino acids long. CDR3 in amino acids: CASSLVRGYATNEKLFF. Here the CDR3 DNA reads TGTGCCAGCAGCTTGGTGAGGGGGTATGCAACTAATGAAAAACTGTTTTTT.

This clone was seen a handful of times. The chain couples TRBV27 to TRBJ2-5; 8 positions agree with TRBD2. The length of the CDR3 is 15 residues. Germline values: CDR1 MNHEY, CDR2 SMNVEV (reference sequence). V was clipped by 5 bases and J by 2 bases; unmatched bases: 7. CDR3 protein: CASSPLLAGQETQYF. The CDR3 DNA is TGTGCCAGCAGTCCCCTTCTAGCGGGTCAAGAGACCCAGTACTTC.

This clone was observed a handful of times. V gene TRBV28 combines with J gene TRBJ1-1, with D possibly TRBD1 on 5 matching bases. With 10 bases removed from V and 4 bases from J, the gap between germline ends came to 13 bases. The CDR3 loop spans 12 amino acids. Germline V gene lookup returns CDR1 MDHEN and CDR2 SYDVKM. This CDR3 is CATTTVITEAFF. In DNA, the CDR3 is TGTGCCACCACGACAGTTATCACTGAAGCTTTCTTT.

The rearrangement uses TRBV5-6 and TRBJ2-5; no definite D call. V dropped 1 base and J dropped 5 bases, with 6 bases sitting between them. The CDR3 runs 12 residues. Germline lookup yields CDR1 SGHDT and CDR2 YYEEEE. The CDR3 spells CASSLLPETQYF. CDR3 in DNA: TGTGCCAGCAGCTTGCTTCCGGAGACCCAGTACTTC.